The rows below give T cell receptor beta chains drawn from one sample of a study of blood T cell repertoires in COVID-19. Generated by immunoSEQ multiplex PCR, the TCRdb table keeps only in-frame clones and is missing some. Of 140,000 to 150,000 clones in the sample, more than 80% are singletons; the top ten hold around an eighth. Input material: peripheral blood. All receptors derive from a man aged 18 to 30 with COVID-19, enrolled during active disease. The CDR3 runs from the conserved cysteine through the conserved F or W. The D gene is left open where the match is weak.

d_gene | j_gene | v_gene | CDR3aa | CDR3nt
TRBD1 | TRBJ2-5 | TRBV3-1/TRBV3-2 | CASSRTGEQETQYF | TGTGCCAGCAGCCGGACAGGGGAGCAAGAGACCCAGTACTTC
. | TRBJ2-1 | TRBV24-1 | CATSAGLYNEQFF | TGTGCCACCAGTGCGGGACTCTACAATGAGCAGTTCTTC
TRBD2 | TRBJ2-7 | TRBV19 | CASSINAGVGEQYF | TGTGCCAGTAGTATTAACGCGGGAGTGGGAGAGCAGTACTTC
TRBD1 | TRBJ1-5 | TRBV6-6 | CASSSSIGQGDQPQHF | TGTGCCAGCAGTTCCTCAATCGGACAGGGAGATCAGCCCCAGCATTTT
TRBD2 | TRBJ2-7 | TRBV11-2 | CASSLLRTSGYEQYF | TGTGCCAGCAGCTTATTAAGGACTAGCGGCTACGAGCAGTACTTC
TRBD1 | TRBJ2-2 | TRBV29-1 | CSVSMDRGNTGELFF | TGCAGCGTCTCTATGGACAGGGGGAACACCGGGGAGCTGTTTTTT
TRBD1 | TRBJ2-7 | TRBV28 | CASRDRGLYEQYF | TGTGCCAGCAGGGACAGGGGCCTCTACGAGCAGTACTTC
. | TRBJ1-1 | TRBV7-9 | CASSLSRGWTEAFF | TGTGCCAGCAGCTTGAGTCGGGGTTGGACTGAAGCTTTCTTT
TRBD2 | TRBJ2-5 | TRBV27 | CASSPTSAGGRPQYF | TGTGCCAGCAGTCCGACTAGCGCGGGGGGTAGGCCCCAGTACTTC
. | TRBJ1-1 | TRBV5-1 | CASSSTGYAEAFF | TGCGCCAGCAGCTCCACAGGGTACGCTGAAGCTTTCTTT
TRBD1 | TRBJ2-7 | TRBV10-3 | CAISETTGAVTYEQYF | TGTGCCATCAGTGAGACGACAGGGGCTGTAACCTACGAGCAGTACTTC
. | TRBJ1-5 | TRBV6-5 | CASSYSTGSDQPQHF | TGTGCCAGCAGTTACAGCACAGGGAGCGACCAGCCCCAGCATTTT
TRBD1 | TRBJ1-2 | TRBV5-6 | CASSLDRGRYTF | TGTGCCAGCAGCTTAGACAGGGGACGCTACACCTTC
. | TRBJ2-7 | TRBV28 | CASSLPLYRVAHEQYF | TGTGCCAGCAGTTTACCTCTCTACAGGGTGGCCCACGAGCAGTACTTC
. | TRBJ1-6 | TRBV30 | CAWTQLVSGDSPLHF | TGTGCCTGGACTCAGTTGGTTAGCGGTGATTCACCCCTCCACTTT
TRBD1 | TRBJ1-2 | TRBV5-6 | CASSLGRGQGFHYGYTF | TGTGCCAGCAGCTTGGGAAGGGGACAGGGATTCCACTATGGCTACACCTTC
. | TRBJ1-5 | TRBV27 | CASSLGALSREPQHF | TGTGCCAGCAGTTTGGGGGCCCTTTCAAGGGAGCCCCAGCATTTT
. | TRBJ1-2 | TRBV12-1 | CASRPRTGVYGYTF | TGTGCCAGCAGACCTCGGACAGGGGTCTATGGCTACACCTTC
TRBD2 | TRBJ2-1 | TRBV5-4 | CASSRPSGSNEQFF | TGTGCCAGCAGCCGTCCTAGCGGGAGCAATGAGCAGTTCTTC
. | TRBJ2-1 | TRBV27 | CASSYGNEQFF | TGTGCCAGCAGCTATGGCAATGAGCAGTTCTTC
. | TRBJ2-3 | TRBV9 | CASSRGTDTQYF | TGTGCCAGCAGCCGTGGCACAGATACGCAGTATTTT
TRBD2 | TRBJ2-5 | TRBV5-4 | CASSAWGGVQTQYF | TGTGCCAGCAGCGCCTGGGGGGGGGTCCAGACCCAGTACTTC
. | TRBJ2-1 | TRBV15 | CATSRDRVALYNEQFF | TGTGCCACCAGCAGAGATCGGGTAGCACTCTACAATGAGCAGTTCTTC
. | TRBJ2-2 | TRBV7-5 | CARSPQGLYLHFDTGELFF | TGTGCCAGAAGCCCTCAGGGGCTTTATCTTCATTTTGACACCGGGGAGCTGTTTTTT
TRBD2 | TRBJ2-5 | TRBV6-2/TRBV6-3 | CASSRTSGEGETQYF | TGTGCCAGCAGCCGGACTAGCGGAGAGGGGGAGACCCAGTACTTC
. | TRBJ2-1 | TRBV7-2 | CASSLDQGNYNEQFF | TGTGCCAGCAGCTTAGATCAGGGGAACTACAATGAGCAGTTCTTC
. | TRBJ1-2 | TRBV15 | CATSRVSTGGGYTF | TGTGCCACCAGCAGAGTGTCGACTGGGGGGGGCTACACCTTC
TRBD2 | TRBJ2-5 | TRBV9 | CASSALTSGTRETQYF | TGTGCCAGCAGCGCGCTAACTAGCGGGACGCGAGAGACCCAGTACTTC
TRBD1 | TRBJ1-1 | TRBV27 | CASSLRQGAYTEAFF | TGTGCCAGCAGTTTAAGACAGGGGGCTTACACTGAAGCTTTCTTT
. | TRBJ2-2 | TRBV24-1 | CATSRIQVSNTGELFF | TGTGCCACCAGTCGCATACAGGTATCGAACACCGGGGAGCTGTTTTTT
. | TRBJ1-3 | TRBV4-3 | CASSVTYRDDANTIYF | TGCGCCAGCAGCGTAACCTACAGGGACGACGCGAACACCATATATTTT
TRBD2 | TRBJ2-7 | TRBV6-2/TRBV6-3 | CASSYPGLAGGLEQYF | TGTGCCAGCAGTTACCCGGGACTAGCGGGAGGGCTCGAGCAGTACTTC
. | TRBJ2-7 | TRBV19 | CASSIGRGLSYEQYF | TGTGCCAGTAGTATAGGGCGCGGGTTATCCTACGAGCAGTACTTC
TRBD1 | TRBJ1-1 | TRBV4-2 | CASSPTGGITEAFF | TGTGCCAGCAGCCCAACAGGGGGCATCACTGAAGCTTTCTTT